The sequence of this T cell receptor (beta chain) was determined in a study of T cell responses to AZD1222 COVID-19 vaccine. Germline CDR1 and CDR2: MNHNS and SASEGT. This CDR3 comprises 17 residues. V lost 3 bases to trimming and J lost 3 bases; unmatched junction nucleotides: 7. As concerns this clone: Its specificity is unknown.

Assay: immunoSEQ multiplex PCR; the TCRdb copy retains only in-frame clones and omits some. The repertoire has 150,000 to 190,000 clones, about 89% of them found once; the top ten carry about a tenth. Findings and caveats of the study: Females made up more of the donors, who were largely white British, and clonal diversity may have come out too low. Only 6 or 7 AZD1222 recipients tested seropositive at baseline.

The TCR sequence derives from an adult who received the AZD1222 COVID-19 vaccine. The material sequenced was peripheral blood, taken 28 days after the second AZD1222 dose. This chain joins TRBV6-1 and TRBJ2-3; TRBD2 aligns across 12 bases. CDR3 residues: CASSDTSGRPRTDTQYF. The CDR3 coding sequence is TGTGCCAGCAGTGACACTAGCGGGAGGCCGAGGACAGATACGCAGTATTTT.